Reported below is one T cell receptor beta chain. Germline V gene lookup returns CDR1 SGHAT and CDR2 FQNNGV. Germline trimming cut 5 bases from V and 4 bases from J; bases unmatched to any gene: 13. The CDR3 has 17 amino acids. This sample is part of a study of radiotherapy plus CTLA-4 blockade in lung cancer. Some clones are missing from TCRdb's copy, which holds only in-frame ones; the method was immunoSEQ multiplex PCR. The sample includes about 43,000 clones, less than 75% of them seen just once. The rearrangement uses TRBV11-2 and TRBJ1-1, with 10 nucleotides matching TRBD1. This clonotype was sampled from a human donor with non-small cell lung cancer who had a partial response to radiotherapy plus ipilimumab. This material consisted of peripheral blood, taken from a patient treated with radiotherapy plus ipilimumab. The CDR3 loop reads CASSRDRGASSGTEAFF. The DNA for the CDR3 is TGTGCCAGCAGCCGGGACAGGGGCGCCTCTTCTGGCACTGAAGCTTTCTTT.